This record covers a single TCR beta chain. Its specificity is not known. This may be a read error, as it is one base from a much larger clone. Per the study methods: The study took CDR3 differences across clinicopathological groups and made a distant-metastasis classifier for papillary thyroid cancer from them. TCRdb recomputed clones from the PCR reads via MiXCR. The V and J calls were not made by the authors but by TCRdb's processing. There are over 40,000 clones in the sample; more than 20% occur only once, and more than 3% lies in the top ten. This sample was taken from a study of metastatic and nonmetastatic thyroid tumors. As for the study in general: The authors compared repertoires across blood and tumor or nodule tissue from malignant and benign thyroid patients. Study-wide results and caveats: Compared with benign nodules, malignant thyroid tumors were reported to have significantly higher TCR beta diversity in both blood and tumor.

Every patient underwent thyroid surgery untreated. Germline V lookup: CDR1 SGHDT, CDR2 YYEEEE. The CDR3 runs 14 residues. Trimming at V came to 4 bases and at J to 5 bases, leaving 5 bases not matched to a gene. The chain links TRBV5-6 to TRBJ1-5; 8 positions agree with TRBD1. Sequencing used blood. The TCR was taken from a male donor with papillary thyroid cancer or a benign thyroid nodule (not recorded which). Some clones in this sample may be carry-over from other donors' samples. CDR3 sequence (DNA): TGTGCCAGCAGCCCCAGGACAGGGCATCAGCCCCAGCATTTT. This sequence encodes CASSPRTGHQPQHF.